These 19 T cell receptor beta chains were sequenced from one sample in a study of post-analysis software for immune sequencing data. General study results and limits: Controls showed lower frequencies than patients for five TRBV segments, and TRBV5-6, TRBV5-1 and TRBV20-1 were among these.

The authors incorporated unique molecular identifiers into the TCR beta cDNA libraries. TCRdb reprocessed the PCR reads with MiXCR, giving one entry per CDR3 protein. The sample yields fewer than 700,000 distinct CDR3 sequences, roughly 47% seen once. These receptors have no known antigen. Sequenced input: blood. Receptor source: a girl aged 10 to 17 with multiple sclerosis.

The chain couples TRBV9 to TRBJ2-5; 8 bases are a match to TRBD2. The CDR3 consists of 17 residues. Germline V lookup: CDR1 SGDLS, CDR2 YYNGEE. J gave up 5 bases and V 3 bases, and 15 bases lay outside the gene matches. The CDR3 region is CASSGPPGTRDGETQYF. Written as DNA, the CDR3 is TGTGCCAGCAGCGGACCACCGGGGACTAGAGATGGGGAGACCCAGTACTTC.

This chain joins TRBV7-9 and TRBJ1-1; no clear D gene. V was pared by 6 bases and J by 7 bases, with 9 bases between. The germline V gene encodes CDR1 SEHNR and CDR2 FQNEAQ (reference sequence). The CDR3 extends over 11 amino acids. CDR3 loop: CASSPEFEAFF. DNA of the CDR3: TGTGCCAGCAGTCCGGAGTTTGAAGCTTTCTTT.

V usage is TRBV12-3 or TRBV12-4 and J usage is TRBJ1-5, with D uncertain. Trimming removed 5 bases at V and 5 bases at J, with 10 bases between. The CDR3 contains 13 residues. The CDR3 protein is CASSLDIYQPQHF. The CDR3 DNA reads as TGTGCCAGCAGTCTCGACATTTATCAGCCCCAGCATTTT.

V and J are TRBV29-1 and TRBJ2-5; TRBD2 matches 9 bases. Germline V lookup: CDR1 SQVTM, CDR2 ANQGSEA. The ends lost 7 bases at V and 5 bases at J; junction bases unmatched: 2. CDR3 length: 11 amino acids. CDR3 region: CSASGAETQYF. DNA for the CDR3: TGCAGCGCTAGCGGGGCGGAGACCCAGTACTTC.

This clonotype was detected only a few times. The CDR3 region is CASSLFQGMNTEAFF. The CDR3 DNA reads TGTGCCAGCAGCTTATTTCAGGGCATGAACACTGAAGCTTTCTTT. This chain joins TRBV11-3 and TRBJ1-1, with D possibly TRBD1 on 5 matching bases. The V end lost 2 bases, the J end lost 0 bases, and 10 bases lay between the germline ends. The CDR3 length is 15 residues. Per the germline V gene, CDR1 is SGHNT and CDR2 is YENEEA.

The rearrangement links TRBV6-2 or TRBV6-3 to TRBJ2-3, with 7 positions matching TRBD1. Looked up from germline, CDR1 is MNHEY and CDR2 is SVGEGT. V lost 6 bases, J lost 2 bases, and 8 bases stayed unmatched. The length of the CDR3 is 15 residues. CDR3 amino acids: CASSARDSSTDTQYF. DNA of the CDR3: TGTGCCAGCAGCGCACGGGACAGCTCCACAGATACGCAGTATTTT.

The V call is TRBV5-1, the J call TRBJ2-1; TRBD2 matches 9 bases. V trimming: 0 bases; J trimming: 10 bases; junction bases outside the gene matches: 8. The CDR3 totals 15 residues. Germline CDR1 and CDR2: SGHRS and YFSETQ. The CDR3 region is CASSLVAGEQGEQFF. CDR3 DNA: TGCGCCAGCAGCTTGGTAGCGGGGGAACAAGGGGAGCAGTTCTTC.

The chain links TRBV5-1 to TRBJ2-5, with D unclear. The J call may be faulty, since TRBJ2-7 better matches the DNA end. Germline CDR1 and CDR2: SGHRS and YFSETQ. This CDR3 region has 13 residues. The CDR3 DNA reads TGCGCCAGCAGCTCCGAGACGGCGCGCGAGCAGTACTTC. It yields the protein CASSSETAREQYF.

The V and J genes are TRBV7-2 and TRBJ1-2, with TRBD1 as a possible D gene (6 bases). The CDR3 contains 15 residues. Between the trimmed V and J ends, which lost 6 bases and 0 bases, there was a span of 14 bases. Germline V gives CDR1 SGHTA, CDR2 FQGNSA. CDR3 nucleotide sequence: TGTGCCAGCAGACCACAGGGATTAGCTAACTATGGCTACACCTTC. Protein sequence: CASRPQGLANYGYTF.

The J gene is TRBJ1-6, the V gene TRBV4-1, with D uncertain. V was pared by 2 bases and J by 9 bases, with 11 bases between. The CDR3 consists of 14 residues. In germline, CDR1 is MGHRA, CDR2 YSYEKL. CDR3 nucleotide sequence: TGCGCCAGCAGCCAAAGGGTTATCGGTTCACCCCTCCACTTT. Translation: CASSQRVIGSPLHF.

The sample holds one count of this clonotype. The junction shows a germline mismatch at one end, possibly a read error. This chain joins TRBV5-1 and TRBJ2-7; TRBD1 might be the D (5 bases). Germline lookup yields CDR1 SGHRS and CDR2 YFSETQ. This CDR3 is built from 14 residues. The CDR3 spells CVSSLQGSPYEQYF. In DNA, the CDR3 is TGCGTCAGCAGCTTGCAGGGAAGCCCCTACGAGCAGTACTTC.

This clonotype was counted at least ten times. The genes are TRBV12-3 or TRBV12-4 and TRBJ2-1, with a tentative D call TRBD2 (5 bases). Trimming removed 5 bases from V and 5 bases from J, with 7 bases in between. The CDR3 runs to 12 residues. CDR3 protein: CASSPLDNEQFF. The CDR3 DNA reads as TGTGCCAGCAGTCCACTAGACAATGAGCAGTTCTTC.

The J gene is TRBJ1-1, the V gene TRBV7-3; D is ambiguous. V lost 5 bases and J 1 base, leaving 8 bases between the germline ends. This CDR3 is built from 13 residues. Per the germline V gene, CDR1 is SGHTA and CDR2 is FQGTGA. The CDR3 sequence: CASSIDGNTEAFF. CDR3 sequence (DNA): TGTGCCAGCAGCATAGACGGGAACACTGAAGCTTTCTTT.

This clonotype came up a few times. The gene calls are TRBV3-1 and TRBJ2-3; possible D gene TRBD2, 5 bases. This CDR3 spans 16 amino acids. Trimming left V 0 bases short and J 14 bases short, with 24 bases between. Germline V gene data show CDR1 as LGHDT and CDR2 as YNNKEL (reference sequence). The CDR3 sequence: CASSQESGRISPGPYF. CDR3 nucleotide sequence: TGTGCCAGCAGCCAAGAAAGCGGAAGAATCTCACCCGGGCCGTATTTT.

This clonotype was detected a few times. V is TRBV28 and J is TRBJ2-5, with TRBD2 matching 7 bases. The germline CDR1 and CDR2 sequences are MDHEN and SYDVKM. Losses at the gene ends were 5 bases for V and 4 bases for J; bases not matched to a gene: 4. CDR3 length: 13 residues. The chain's CDR3 is CASSPGLRETQYF. The CDR3 DNA sequence: TGTGCCAGCAGTCCGGGACTAAGAGAGACCCAGTACTTC.

V usage is TRBV5-1 and J usage is TRBJ2-3, with D perhaps being TRBD1 or TRBD2 (5 bases each). Per germline, CDR1 SGHRS and CDR2 YFSETQ. This CDR3 contains 15 residues. Trimming took off 2 bases at V and 1 base at J, with 11 bases between the two ends. The CDR3 protein is CASSFRDRRTDTQYF. DNA for the CDR3: TGCGCCAGCAGCTTCCGGGACCGTCGCACAGATACGCAGTATTTT.

This clonotype appeared a few times. The chain has TRBV6-5 and TRBJ2-7; a possible D gene is TRBD2 (5 bases). Germline V CDR1 and CDR2: MNHEY, SVGAGI. V dropped 2 bases and J dropped 2 bases, with 13 bases sitting between them. CDR3 length: 15 residues. The CDR3 DNA is TGTGCCAGCAGTTACGGCCGGGGAGTCCCCTACGAGCAGTACTTC. Translating gives CASSYGRGVPYEQYF.

This clonotype appeared a few times. This sequence joins TRBV5-6 and TRBJ2-5, with D tentatively TRBD2 (7 bases). Germline V gene lookup returns CDR1 SGHDT and CDR2 YYEEEE. CDR3 length: 15 amino acids. Trimming removed 4 bases at V and 2 bases at J, with 15 bases between. In DNA form, the CDR3 reads TGTGCCAGCAGCGGGGGGGCGGACAGTCAAGAGACCCAGTACTTC. Translated: CASSGGADSQETQYF.

The CDR3 DNA is TGTGCCAGCAGGGGGAACGAGCAGTACTTC. Translated: CASRGNEQYF. The chain combines TRBV12-3 or TRBV12-4 with TRBJ2-7, with unresolved D. The CDR3 is 10 residues long. Trimming removed 6 bases at V and 5 bases at J, with 5 bases between.